This T cell receptor (beta chain) was retrieved from a study of T-cell memory formation after mild COVID-19. A 5'RACE reaction primed in the constant segment made cDNA libraries of TCR alpha and TCR beta, and these carried sample barcodes and UMIs. A single record per CDR3 protein comes from TCRdb applying MiXCR to the 5' RACE reads. The data show about 58,000 distinct CDR3 sequences, about 27% seen once. This clonotype was seen only a few times. Between the trimmed V and J ends, which lost 2 bases and 6 bases, there was a span of 13 bases. Germline CDR1 and CDR2: MGHRA and YSYEKL. This CDR3 has 15 amino acids.

The chain employs TRBV4-1 and TRBJ2-2; a possible D gene is TRBD1 (6 bases). The sequencing input was PBMCs or a T cell subset sorted from them (not recorded which). The TCR sequence derives from a man aged 18 to 29 who had mild COVID-19 (a few samples of this study predate the infection). Cell type and time point are not known. The CDR3 is CASSQSQGSPGELFF. As DNA, the CDR3 is TGCGCCAGCAGCCAATCCCAGGGGAGCCCCGGGGAGCTGTTTTTT.